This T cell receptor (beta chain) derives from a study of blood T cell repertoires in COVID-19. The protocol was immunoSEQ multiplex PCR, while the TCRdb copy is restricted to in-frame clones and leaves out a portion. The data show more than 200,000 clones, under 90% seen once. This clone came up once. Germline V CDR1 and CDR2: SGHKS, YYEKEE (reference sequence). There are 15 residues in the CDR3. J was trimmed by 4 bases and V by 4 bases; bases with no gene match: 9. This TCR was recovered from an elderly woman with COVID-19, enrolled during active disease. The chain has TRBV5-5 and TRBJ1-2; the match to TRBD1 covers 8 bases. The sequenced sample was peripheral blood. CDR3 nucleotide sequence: TGTGCCAGCAGCCCCGACAGGGGAGAAATCTATGGCTACACCTTC. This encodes CASSPDRGEIYGYTF.